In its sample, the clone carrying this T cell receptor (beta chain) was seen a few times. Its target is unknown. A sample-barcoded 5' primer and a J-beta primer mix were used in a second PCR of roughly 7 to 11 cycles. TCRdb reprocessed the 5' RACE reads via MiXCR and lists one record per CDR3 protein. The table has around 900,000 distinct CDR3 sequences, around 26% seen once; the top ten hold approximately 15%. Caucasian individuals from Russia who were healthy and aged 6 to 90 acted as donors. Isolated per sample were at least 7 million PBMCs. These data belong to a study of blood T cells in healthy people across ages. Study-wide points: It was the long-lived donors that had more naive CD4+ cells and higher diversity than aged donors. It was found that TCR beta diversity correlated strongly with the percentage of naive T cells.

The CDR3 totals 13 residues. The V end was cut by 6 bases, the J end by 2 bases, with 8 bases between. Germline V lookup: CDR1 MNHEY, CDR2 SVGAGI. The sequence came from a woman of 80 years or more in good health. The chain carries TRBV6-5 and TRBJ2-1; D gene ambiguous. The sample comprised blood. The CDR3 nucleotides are TGTGCCAGCAGACAGAGCCCCTACAATGAGCAGTTCTTC. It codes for CASRQSPYNEQFF.